These 3 T cell receptor beta chains share one sample of origin, sequenced in a study of a mutant IDH1 vaccine in newly diagnosed glioma. Produced via immunoSEQ multiplex PCR; TCRdb's table is partial and in-frame only. The sample consists of about 63,000 clones, around four fifths of them appearing once. This sample's time point: baseline, week 1 (first vaccination visit). Treatment indicated: pre-vaccination baseline after standard-of-care therapy. The sample here was peripheral blood mononuclear cells (PBMCs), taken from a glioma patient treated with radiotherapy, temozolomide or both. The receptors originated from a woman younger than 35 with glioma. Some clones in this sample may be carry-over from other donors' samples.

The chain combines TRBV4-1 with TRBJ2-7; tentative D call: TRBD2 (5 bases). CDR3 length: 13 amino acids. Germline-derived CDR1 and CDR2 are MGHRA and YSYEKL. V gave up 1 base and J gave up 3 bases, with 7 bases separating them. CDR3: CASSQVTSYEQYF. CDR3 DNA: TGCGCCAGCAGCCAAGTAACTAGCTACGAGCAGTACTTC.

The chain is built from TRBV6-5 and TRBJ1-4; 8 nucleotides align to TRBD1. The CDR3 runs 16 residues. V lost 2 bases, J lost 0 bases, and 2 bases stayed unmatched. Germline values: CDR1 MNHEY, CDR2 SVGAGI. The CDR3: CASSYKQGATNEKLFF. As DNA, the CDR3 is TGTGCCAGCAGTTACAAACAGGGGGCAACTAATGAAAAACTGTTTTTT.

This clone has a single count. The CDR3 sequence: CASSRQGYEQYF. The DNA of the CDR3 is TGTGCCAGCAGTAGACAGGGTTACGAGCAGTACTTC. The rearrangement links TRBV6-1 to TRBJ2-7; 7 nucleotides agree with TRBD1. This CDR3 is built from 12 residues. Trimming took 5 bases from V and 4 from J; bases not matched to a gene: 2. The V gene's germline CDR1 is MNHNS and CDR2 SASEGT.